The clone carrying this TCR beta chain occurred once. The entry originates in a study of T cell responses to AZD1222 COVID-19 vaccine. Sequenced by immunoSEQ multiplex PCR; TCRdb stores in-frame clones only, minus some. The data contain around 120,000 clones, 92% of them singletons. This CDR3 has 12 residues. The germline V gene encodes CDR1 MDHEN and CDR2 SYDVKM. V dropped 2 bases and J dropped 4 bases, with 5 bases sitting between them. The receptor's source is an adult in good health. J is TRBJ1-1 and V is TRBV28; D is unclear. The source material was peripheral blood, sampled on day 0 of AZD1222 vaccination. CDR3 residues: CASSLTFTEAFF. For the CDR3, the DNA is TGTGCCAGCAGTTTAACTTTCACTGAAGCTTTCTTT. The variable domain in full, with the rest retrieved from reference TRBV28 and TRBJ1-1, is DVKVTQSSRYLVKRTGEKVFLECVQDMDHENMFWYRQDPGLGLRLIYFSYDVKMKEKGDIPEGYSVSREKKERFSLILESASTNQTSMYLCASSLTFTEAFFGQGTRLTVV.